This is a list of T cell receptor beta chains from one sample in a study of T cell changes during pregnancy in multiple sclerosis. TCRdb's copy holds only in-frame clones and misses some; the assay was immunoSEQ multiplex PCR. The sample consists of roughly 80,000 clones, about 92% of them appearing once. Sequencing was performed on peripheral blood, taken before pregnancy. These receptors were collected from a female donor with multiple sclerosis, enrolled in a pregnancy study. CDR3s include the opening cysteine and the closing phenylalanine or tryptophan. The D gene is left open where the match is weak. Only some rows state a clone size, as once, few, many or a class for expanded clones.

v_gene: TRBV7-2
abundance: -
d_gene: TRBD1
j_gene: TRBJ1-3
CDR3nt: TGTGCCAGCAGCCCCTCCGGACAGGGGATTGGAAACACCATATATTTT
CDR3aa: CASSPSGQGIGNTIYF

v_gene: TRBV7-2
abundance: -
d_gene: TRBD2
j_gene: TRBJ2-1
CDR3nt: TGTGCCAGCAGCCTGAATCCCCCGGCTAGCGGGGGGGAAGTTGAGCAGTTCTTC
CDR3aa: CASSLNPPASGGEVEQFF

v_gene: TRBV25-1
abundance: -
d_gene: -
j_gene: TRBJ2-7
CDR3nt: TGTGCCAGCAGCAGACAGGAGATCTACGAGCAGTACTTC
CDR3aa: CASSRQEIYEQYF

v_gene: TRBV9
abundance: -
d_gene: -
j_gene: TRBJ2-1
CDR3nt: TGTGCCAGCAGCGTAGTTGAAACAATGGCCCAGGGGCAGTTCTTC
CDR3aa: CASSVVETMAQGQFF

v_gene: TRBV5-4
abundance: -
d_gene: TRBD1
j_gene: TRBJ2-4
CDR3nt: TGTGCCAGCAGCTCACAGGGGGAGGCGGCCAAAAACATTCAGTACTTC
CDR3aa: CASSSQGEAAKNIQYF

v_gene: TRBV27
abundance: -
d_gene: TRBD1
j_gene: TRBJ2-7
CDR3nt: TGTGCCAGCTGGGGGACAGGGGCCTACGAGCAGTACTTC
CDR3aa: CASWGTGAYEQYF

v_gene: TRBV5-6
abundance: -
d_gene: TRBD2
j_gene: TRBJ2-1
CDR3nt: TGTGCCAGCAGCTTCGGGGGGACTTACAATGAGCAGTTCTTC
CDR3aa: CASSFGGTYNEQFF

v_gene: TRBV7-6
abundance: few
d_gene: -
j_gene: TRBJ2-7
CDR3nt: TGTGCCAGCAGCCTACAACAGGGCGCAGGCTACGAGCAGTACTTC
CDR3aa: CASSLQQGAGYEQYF

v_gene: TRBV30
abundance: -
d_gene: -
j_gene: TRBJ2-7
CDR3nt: TGTGCCTGGAGTCGACAGGGACTCTACGAGCAGTACTTC
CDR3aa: CAWSRQGLYEQYF

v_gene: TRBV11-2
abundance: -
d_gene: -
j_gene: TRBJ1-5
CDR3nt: TGTGCCAGCAGCTTACCAGGGGAAGGTAGGTCCCAGCATTTT
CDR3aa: CASSLPGEGRSQHF

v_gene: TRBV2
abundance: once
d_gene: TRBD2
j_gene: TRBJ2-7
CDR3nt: TGTGCCAGCAGTGAGGGACTAGCGGTCTACGAGCAGTACTTC
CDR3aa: CASSEGLAVYEQYF

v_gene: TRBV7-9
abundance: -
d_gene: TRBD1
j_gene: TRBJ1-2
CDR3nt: TGTGCCAGCAGCTCTAAATGGGACAGGAGCTATGGCTACACCTTC
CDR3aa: CASSSKWDRSYGYTF

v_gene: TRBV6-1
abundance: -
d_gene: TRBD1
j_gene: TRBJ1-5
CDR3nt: TGTGCCAGCAGTCGGACAGGGGATCAGCCCCAGCATTTT
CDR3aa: CASSRTGDQPQHF

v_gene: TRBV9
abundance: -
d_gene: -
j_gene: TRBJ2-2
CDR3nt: TGTGCCAGCAGCGTAGCCGGGAACACCGGGGAGCTGTTTTTT
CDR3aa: CASSVAGNTGELFF

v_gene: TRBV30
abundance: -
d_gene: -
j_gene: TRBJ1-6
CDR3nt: TGTGCCTGGAGCCCATTAAGGGGGAATTCACCCCTCCACTTT
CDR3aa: CAWSPLRGNSPLHF

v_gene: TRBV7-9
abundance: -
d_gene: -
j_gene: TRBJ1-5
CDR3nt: TGTGCCAGCAGCTTCGGAGATCAGCCCCAGCATTTT
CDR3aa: CASSFGDQPQHF

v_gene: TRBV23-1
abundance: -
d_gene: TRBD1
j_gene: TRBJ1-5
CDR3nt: TGCGCCAGCTGCCCGGGACAGGGGGCCCCTTATAGCAATCAGCCCCAGCATTTT
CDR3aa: CASCPGQGAPYSNQPQHF

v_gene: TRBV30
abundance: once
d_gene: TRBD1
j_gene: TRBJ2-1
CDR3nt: TGTGCCTGGAGGGGACAGGCCAATGAGCAGTTCTTC
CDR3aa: CAWRGQANEQFF

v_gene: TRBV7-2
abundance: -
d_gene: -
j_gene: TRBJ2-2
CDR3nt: TGTGCCAGCAACCTAGTACGAACCGGGGAGCTGTTTTTT
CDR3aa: CASNLVRTGELFF

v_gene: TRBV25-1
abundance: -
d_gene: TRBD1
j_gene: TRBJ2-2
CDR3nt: TGTGCCAGCAGTGACACGGGACAGGGTGACACCGGGGAGCTGTTTTTT
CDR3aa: CASSDTGQGDTGELFF

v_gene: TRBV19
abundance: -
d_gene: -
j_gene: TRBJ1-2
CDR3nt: TGTGCCAGTAGTCCAGGGGCGGTCGACTACACCTTC
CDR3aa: CASSPGAVDYTF

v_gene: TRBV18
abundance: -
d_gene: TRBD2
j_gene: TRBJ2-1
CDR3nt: TGTGCCGGGAGGACTAGCGGGTTTTACAATGAGCAGTTCTTC
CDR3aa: CAGRTSGFYNEQFF

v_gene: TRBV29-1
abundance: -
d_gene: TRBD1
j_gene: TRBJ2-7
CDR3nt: TGCAGCGTGCCCAAGACAGGGAACGAGCAGTACTTC
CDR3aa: CSVPKTGNEQYF

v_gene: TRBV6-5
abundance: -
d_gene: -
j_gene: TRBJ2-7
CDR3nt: TGTGCCAGCAGTTACGACTTCGCCGGGTACGAGCAGTACTTC
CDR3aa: CASSYDFAGYEQYF

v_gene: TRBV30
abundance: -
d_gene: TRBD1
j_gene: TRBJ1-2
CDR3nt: TGTGCCTGGAGTGAGGACAGGGGGCTTGGCTACACCTTC
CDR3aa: CAWSEDRGLGYTF

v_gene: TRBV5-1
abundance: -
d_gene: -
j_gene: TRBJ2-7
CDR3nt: TGCGCCAGCAGCTCCCGGGTCGACGAGCAGTACTTC
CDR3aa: CASSSRVDEQYF

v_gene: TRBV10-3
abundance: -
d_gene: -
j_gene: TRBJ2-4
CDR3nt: TGTGCCATCAGTGAGTCCGGGGGGCAAGGGGCCAAAAACATTCAGTACTTC
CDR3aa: CAISESGGQGAKNIQYF

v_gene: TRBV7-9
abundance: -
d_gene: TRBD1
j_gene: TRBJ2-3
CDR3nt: TGTGCCAGCCATAGGACAGGGGGCTTGGATACGCAGTATTTT
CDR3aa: CASHRTGGLDTQYF

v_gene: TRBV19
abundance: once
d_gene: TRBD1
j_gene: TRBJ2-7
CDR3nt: TGTGCCAGTAGTGCGGGACAGGTCTACGAGCAGTACTTC
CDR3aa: CASSAGQVYEQYF

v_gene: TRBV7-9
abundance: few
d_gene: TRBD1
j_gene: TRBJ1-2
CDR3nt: TGTGCCAGCAGCTACGGACAGGCAAACTATGGCTACACCTTC
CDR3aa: CASSYGQANYGYTF

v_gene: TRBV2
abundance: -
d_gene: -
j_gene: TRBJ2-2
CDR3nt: TGTGCCAGCAGTGAATTGCAGGGCGGGGAGCTGTTTTTT
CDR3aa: CASSELQGGELFF

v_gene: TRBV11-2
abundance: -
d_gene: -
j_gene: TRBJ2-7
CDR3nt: TGTGCCAGCAGCTTCGACGGGAGCTCCTACGAGCAGTACTTC
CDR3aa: CASSFDGSSYEQYF